Listed below are T cell receptor beta chains from one sample, sequenced in a study of T cell repertoires in ileal Crohn's disease. The data were produced by immunoSEQ multiplex PCR, yet TCRdb's version contains in-frame clones alone and is incomplete. The sample has some 16,000 clones; about 92% are singletons. Sequencing was carried out using ileal tissue. The receptors here all came from an adult with Crohn's disease. The CDR3 runs from the conserved cysteine through the conserved F or W. Fields, in order: CDR3 DNA, CDR3 protein, clone size, J gene, D gene, V gene. The D gene is left open where the match is weak. Expanded clones are given a class, and other clones once, few, many or no size at all.

CDR3 DNA: TGTGCCAGCAGTTACGGGACTAGGGAGTATTTT; CDR3 protein: CASSYGTREYF; clone size: .; J gene: TRBJ2-3; D gene: TRBD2; V gene: TRBV6-5
CDR3 DNA: TGTGCCAGCAGCAACCGACAGGGAGCCAAAAACATTCAGTACTTC; CDR3 protein: CASSNRQGAKNIQYF; clone size: .; J gene: TRBJ2-4; D gene: TRBD1; V gene: TRBV7-2
CDR3 DNA: TGTGCCAGCCGGCTCGGACGGGGAAATGAAAAACTGTTTTTT; CDR3 protein: CASRLGRGNEKLFF; clone size: .; J gene: TRBJ1-4; D gene: .; V gene: TRBV6-1
CDR3 DNA: TGTGCCAGCAGTCGACCAGGGGGCCGCACCGGGGAGCTGTTTTTT; CDR3 protein: CASSRPGGRTGELFF; clone size: .; J gene: TRBJ2-2; D gene: TRBD1; V gene: TRBV7-6
CDR3 DNA: TGTGCCAGCAGCCAAACAGGGGGGTATGGCTACACCTTC; CDR3 protein: CASSQTGGYGYTF; clone size: few; J gene: TRBJ1-2; D gene: TRBD1; V gene: TRBV6-5
CDR3 DNA: TGCGCCAGCAGCCCAGGGGGCTATGGCTACACCTTC; CDR3 protein: CASSPGGYGYTF; clone size: few; J gene: TRBJ1-2; D gene: TRBD1; V gene: TRBV4-3
CDR3 DNA: TGTGCTAGTGGTTTGAATCCAGGGTACTCTGGGGCCAACGTCCTGACTTTC; CDR3 protein: CASGLNPGYSGANVLTF; clone size: .; J gene: TRBJ2-6; D gene: .; V gene: TRBV12-5
CDR3 DNA: TGCGCCAGCAGCCCCGAGGCGGGGAGGAACACCGGGGAGCTGTTTTTT; CDR3 protein: CASSPEAGRNTGELFF; clone size: .; J gene: TRBJ2-2; D gene: .; V gene: TRBV5-1
CDR3 DNA: TGTGCCAGCAGCTTCTCTAGCGGGGGTACCTACAATGAGCAGTTCTTC; CDR3 protein: CASSFSSGGTYNEQFF; clone size: .; J gene: TRBJ2-1; D gene: TRBD2; V gene: TRBV7-9
CDR3 DNA: TGTGCCAGCAGTTCCCGGGACAGGACTAATCAGCCCCAGCATTTT; CDR3 protein: CASSSRDRTNQPQHF; clone size: .; J gene: TRBJ1-5; D gene: TRBD1; V gene: TRBV2
CDR3 DNA: TGTGCCAGTAGTGCCTCTCGGGACACGGGTGAAGCTTTCTTT; CDR3 protein: CASSASRDTGEAFF; clone size: .; J gene: TRBJ1-1; D gene: .; V gene: TRBV19
CDR3 DNA: TGTGCCATCAGTGAGAGGAGCGGGGGGGAGGGTGAGCAGTTCTTC; CDR3 protein: CAISERSGGEGEQFF; clone size: .; J gene: TRBJ2-1; D gene: TRBD2; V gene: TRBV10-3
CDR3 DNA: TGTGCCAGCAGCTTATCGCTAGCTAAAGACGAGCAGTTCTTC; CDR3 protein: CASSLSLAKDEQFF; clone size: once; J gene: TRBJ2-1; D gene: .; V gene: TRBV7-9
CDR3 DNA: TGTGCCAGCTTCGGCAAGGGGCGCAAAGAGACCCAGTACTTC; CDR3 protein: CASFGKGRKETQYF; clone size: .; J gene: TRBJ2-5; D gene: .; V gene: TRBV2
CDR3 DNA: TGCAGCGTAGAGACCCGGGGGGACCACAATACGCAGTATTTT; CDR3 protein: CSVETRGDHNTQYF; clone size: .; J gene: TRBJ2-3; D gene: TRBD2; V gene: TRBV29-1
CDR3 DNA: TGTGCCAGCACTCTAGGGACAGGGTTCGAGACCCAGTACTTC; CDR3 protein: CASTLGTGFETQYF; clone size: .; J gene: TRBJ2-5; D gene: TRBD1; V gene: TRBV2
CDR3 DNA: TGTGCCAGCAGTTACTCGTCGAATCAGCCCCAGCATTTT; CDR3 protein: CASSYSSNQPQHF; clone size: .; J gene: TRBJ1-5; D gene: .; V gene: TRBV6-5
CDR3 DNA: TGTGCCAGCAGCTGGACAGGGGGTGACCTAGGGGCTTTCTTT; CDR3 protein: CASSWTGGDLGAFF; clone size: .; J gene: TRBJ1-1; D gene: TRBD1; V gene: TRBV5-6
CDR3 DNA: TGTGCCAGTATTGGGCCCGCCGGCACCGGGGAGCTGTTTTTT; CDR3 protein: CASIGPAGTGELFF; clone size: .; J gene: TRBJ2-2; D gene: .; V gene: TRBV19
CDR3 DNA: TGTGCCTGGAGTGTGGTCAGGGCCTCTGGAAACACCATATATTTT; CDR3 protein: CAWSVVRASGNTIYF; clone size: .; J gene: TRBJ1-3; D gene: .; V gene: TRBV30
CDR3 DNA: TGTGCCAGCAGTGTAGGACTGATCTCCTACGAGCAGTACTTC; CDR3 protein: CASSVGLISYEQYF; clone size: .; J gene: TRBJ2-7; D gene: .; V gene: TRBV2
CDR3 DNA: TGTGCCAGTGGAGACCGAGTTGGCGGCGAGCAGTACTTC; CDR3 protein: CASGDRVGGEQYF; clone size: once; J gene: TRBJ2-7; D gene: .; V gene: TRBV19
CDR3 DNA: TGTGCCAGCAGTCAAACAGGGGGCGCGGGGGAAAAACTGTTTTTT; CDR3 protein: CASSQTGGAGEKLFF; clone size: .; J gene: TRBJ1-4; D gene: TRBD1; V gene: TRBV6-5
CDR3 DNA: TGCAGCGTCCCCGCGCCCGACAGGTACAATGAGCAGTTCTTC; CDR3 protein: CSVPAPDRYNEQFF; clone size: .; J gene: TRBJ2-1; D gene: .; V gene: TRBV29-1
CDR3 DNA: TGTGCCAGTAGTGCACCGGGACAGAGGAGCCCCTACGAGCAGTACTTC; CDR3 protein: CASSAPGQRSPYEQYF; clone size: .; J gene: TRBJ2-7; D gene: TRBD1; V gene: TRBV19
CDR3 DNA: TGTGCCAGCAGCCCTACAGGGGGCACTGAAGCTTTCTTT; CDR3 protein: CASSPTGGTEAFF; clone size: once; J gene: TRBJ1-1; D gene: TRBD1; V gene: TRBV11-3
CDR3 DNA: TGTGCCAGCAGCGTAGGCCAGACCTACGAGCAGTACTTC; CDR3 protein: CASSVGQTYEQYF; clone size: .; J gene: TRBJ2-7; D gene: .; V gene: TRBV9
CDR3 DNA: TGTGCCAGCTCTCCCCCGAACCGGGACAGTAATCAGCCCCAGCATTTT; CDR3 protein: CASSPPNRDSNQPQHF; clone size: .; J gene: TRBJ1-5; D gene: TRBD1; V gene: TRBV18
CDR3 DNA: TGTGCCAGCAGTCTTACTACCGGGACAGGAATCGAAGCTTTCTTT; CDR3 protein: CASSLTTGTGIEAFF; clone size: .; J gene: TRBJ1-1; D gene: TRBD1; V gene: TRBV2
CDR3 DNA: TGTGCCAGCAGTGTGGCCAGGGGGCCGATCAATGAGCAGTTCTTC; CDR3 protein: CASSVARGPINEQFF; clone size: once; J gene: TRBJ2-1; D gene: TRBD1; V gene: TRBV2
CDR3 DNA: TGTGCCTGGAGTACAGGGCTCTACGAGCAGTACTTC; CDR3 protein: CAWSTGLYEQYF; clone size: .; J gene: TRBJ2-7; D gene: .; V gene: TRBV30
CDR3 DNA: TGTGCCAGCAGCGTAACGGGTTCAACTAATGAAAAACTGTTTTTT; CDR3 protein: CASSVTGSTNEKLFF; clone size: .; J gene: TRBJ1-4; D gene: .; V gene: TRBV9
CDR3 DNA: TGTGCCAGCCGACTCCAGCGGAGCTCCTACAATGAGCAGTTCTTC; CDR3 protein: CASRLQRSSYNEQFF; clone size: .; J gene: TRBJ2-1; D gene: .; V gene: TRBV27
CDR3 DNA: TGTGCCAGCAGCCAAGGGGGCGACAGGTTCTCTGGAAACACCATATATTTT; CDR3 protein: CASSQGGDRFSGNTIYF; clone size: .; J gene: TRBJ1-3; D gene: .; V gene: TRBV4-2
CDR3 DNA: TGTGCCAGCTCCAGGGTGGACAATCAGCCCCAGCATTTT; CDR3 protein: CASSRVDNQPQHF; clone size: once; J gene: TRBJ1-5; D gene: .; V gene: TRBV18
CDR3 DNA: TGTGCCAGCTCACCACCGTGGGACAACTCTAACTATGGCTACACCTTC; CDR3 protein: CASSPPWDNSNYGYTF; clone size: .; J gene: TRBJ1-2; D gene: .; V gene: TRBV18
CDR3 DNA: TGTGCCAGCAGCCCGGGACTAGCCTTGAACACCGGGGAGCTGTTTTTT; CDR3 protein: CASSPGLALNTGELFF; clone size: .; J gene: TRBJ2-2; D gene: TRBD2; V gene: TRBV6-6
CDR3 DNA: TGTGCCAGTAGTAGCGGACAGGTGTCCTACGAGCAGTACTTC; CDR3 protein: CASSSGQVSYEQYF; clone size: .; J gene: TRBJ2-7; D gene: TRBD1; V gene: TRBV19
CDR3 DNA: TGTGCCAGCAGCCTGCGGGGAACCCTACCAGAGACCCAGTACTTC; CDR3 protein: CASSLRGTLPETQYF; clone size: .; J gene: TRBJ2-5; D gene: .; V gene: TRBV5-8
CDR3 DNA: TGTGCCAGAGACGGACAGGGAAGAGAGAACACCGGGGAGCTGTTTTTT; CDR3 protein: CARDGQGRENTGELFF; clone size: .; J gene: TRBJ2-2; D gene: TRBD1; V gene: TRBV19
CDR3 DNA: TGTGCCTGGACGCCGGGGGGCACCGGGGAGCTGTTTTTT; CDR3 protein: CAWTPGGTGELFF; clone size: few; J gene: TRBJ2-2; D gene: TRBD2; V gene: TRBV30
CDR3 DNA: TGTGCCAGCAGTGAACAGGTCTGGAATTCACCCCTCCACTTT; CDR3 protein: CASSEQVWNSPLHF; clone size: .; J gene: TRBJ1-6; D gene: .; V gene: TRBV6-1
CDR3 DNA: TGTGCCAGCAGCTTAGCGTGGGGGCCCCTCTACGAGCAGTACTTC; CDR3 protein: CASSLAWGPLYEQYF; clone size: .; J gene: TRBJ2-7; D gene: .; V gene: TRBV7-7
CDR3 DNA: TGTGCCTGGAGTGTACTTAGCGGGTGGGCTGATACGCAGTATTTT; CDR3 protein: CAWSVLSGWADTQYF; clone size: .; J gene: TRBJ2-3; D gene: TRBD2; V gene: TRBV30
CDR3 DNA: TGTGCCAGTAGTATCCGGATAGGGGGCTACGAGCAGTACTTC; CDR3 protein: CASSIRIGGYEQYF; clone size: .; J gene: TRBJ2-7; D gene: .; V gene: TRBV19
CDR3 DNA: TGCGCCAGCAGCTCCGACAGGGCGAAACAGCCCCAGCATTTT; CDR3 protein: CASSSDRAKQPQHF; clone size: .; J gene: TRBJ1-5; D gene: TRBD1; V gene: TRBV5-1
CDR3 DNA: TGTGCCAGCAGTGGAGGAGGGAGTAGCAATCAGCCCCAGCATTTT; CDR3 protein: CASSGGGSSNQPQHF; clone size: .; J gene: TRBJ1-5; D gene: .; V gene: TRBV2
CDR3 DNA: TGCGCCAGCAGGATTGGGAGCGCACACCAAGAGACCCAGTACTTC; CDR3 protein: CASRIGSAHQETQYF; clone size: .; J gene: TRBJ2-5; D gene: .; V gene: TRBV5-1
CDR3 DNA: TGTGCCTGGAACCGTGGCCTTAACACTGAAGCTTTCTTT; CDR3 protein: CAWNRGLNTEAFF; clone size: once; J gene: TRBJ1-1; D gene: .; V gene: TRBV30
CDR3 DNA: TGTGCCAGCAGCTTATCGGCTAGCGGACAAGATACGCAGTATTTT; CDR3 protein: CASSLSASGQDTQYF; clone size: .; J gene: TRBJ2-3; D gene: TRBD2; V gene: TRBV5-4